This paragraph covers one TCR beta chain sequence. The CDR3 runs to 17 residues. Germline V CDR1 and CDR2: SGHTA, FQGNSA. V shed 2 bases and J 5 bases; nucleotides not matched to a gene: 10. These data originate in a study of glioma-infiltrating T cells after dendritic cell vaccination. Time point in this sample: after dendritic cell vaccination, including at tumor progression/relapse. Method: immunoSEQ multiplex PCR; TCRdb's copy keeps in-frame clones and lacks some. The sample includes roughly 80,000 clones, more than 75% of them seen just once. This receptor was taken from a human donor with glioblastoma. The V gene is TRBV7-2, the J gene TRBJ2-1; 9 bases map to TRBD2. The specimen comprised blood, sampled after dendritic cell vaccination. This CDR3 reads CASSLTFSGRGDNEQFF. CDR3 DNA: TGTGCCAGCAGCTTAACCTTTAGCGGGAGAGGGGACAATGAGCAGTTCTTC.